This T cell receptor beta chain appears in the sequencing data of a study of blood T cell repertoires in COVID-19. Turning to the study itself: COVID-19 samples, acute and convalescent, were from the United States, Italy and Spain.

Assay used: immunoSEQ multiplex PCR; TCRdb lists only in-frame clones, some missing. The repertoire consists of approximately 140,000 clones, with roughly 90% occurring once and the leading ten covering more than 2%. V was trimmed by 4 bases and J by 7 bases, leaving 11 bases between them. Germline V lookup: CDR1 MDHEN, CDR2 SYDVKM. The CDR3 totals 12 residues. Material for sequencing was peripheral blood. The TCR originated in a man between 65 and 80 years old with active COVID-19. The V gene is TRBV28, the J gene TRBJ2-7; D gene uncertain. The CDR3, as DNA: TGTGCCAGCAGTTACTCCCTCGGGGAGCAGTACTTC. It yields the protein CASSYSLGEQYF.